This is a list of T cell receptor beta chains from one sample in a study of blood T cell repertoires in COVID-19. The protocol was immunoSEQ multiplex PCR, while the TCRdb copy is restricted to in-frame clones and leaves out a portion. The sample lists hundreds of thousands of clones, more than 75% occurring once. The material sequenced was PBMCs or T cells enriched from blood (not recorded which). These receptors were taken from a woman aged 60-75 years in a cohort exposed to, infected with or recovered from COVID-19 (not recorded which). CDR3s include the opening cysteine and the closing phenylalanine or tryptophan. Fields, in order: clone size, J gene, V gene, D gene, CDR3 protein, CDR3 DNA. The D gene is left open where the match is weak. Size tells how often a clone was seen (once, few, many) or the class of an expanded clone, and some rows leave it out.

clone_size: -; j_call: TRBJ2-7; v_call: TRBV11-2; d_call: -; cdr3_aa: CASSPAQVILRYEQYF; cdr3_nt: TGTGCCAGCAGCCCTGCGCAGGTCATTCTCCGCTACGAGCAGTACTTC
clone_size: -; j_call: TRBJ2-1; v_call: TRBV9; d_call: TRBD2; cdr3_aa: CASSVAPAGGYNEQFF; cdr3_nt: TGTGCCAGCAGCGTAGCTCCAGCGGGGGGCTACAATGAGCAGTTCTTC
clone_size: few; j_call: TRBJ1-2; v_call: TRBV27; d_call: -; cdr3_aa: CASSPNRFSGYTF; cdr3_nt: TGTGCCAGCAGCCCAAACAGGTTCAGTGGCTACACCTTC
clone_size: -; j_call: TRBJ2-1; v_call: TRBV7-2; d_call: TRBD1; cdr3_aa: CASSQLRQGGSYNEQFF; cdr3_nt: TGTGCCAGCAGCCAACTTAGACAGGGGGGCTCCTACAATGAGCAGTTCTTC
clone_size: -; j_call: TRBJ2-1; v_call: TRBV28; d_call: TRBD1; cdr3_aa: CASKWGTGGSDEQFF; cdr3_nt: TGTGCCAGCAAATGGGGCACAGGGGGATCCGATGAGCAGTTCTTC
clone_size: -; j_call: TRBJ1-1; v_call: TRBV28; d_call: TRBD1; cdr3_aa: CASSFPRQGSTEAFF; cdr3_nt: TGTGCCAGCAGTTTCCCCCGACAGGGTAGTACTGAAGCTTTCTTT
clone_size: -; j_call: TRBJ2-3; v_call: TRBV28; d_call: TRBD2; cdr3_aa: CASRLGGGATDTQYF; cdr3_nt: TGTGCCAGCAGGTTAGGCGGGGGGGCCACAGATACGCAGTATTTT
clone_size: -; j_call: TRBJ2-7; v_call: TRBV9; d_call: TRBD1; cdr3_aa: CASSPTGDRGSGEQYF; cdr3_nt: TGTGCCAGCAGCCCCACCGGGGACAGGGGGTCGGGCGAGCAGTACTTC
clone_size: once; j_call: TRBJ2-2; v_call: TRBV3-1/TRBV3-2; d_call: -; cdr3_aa: CASSQRQAANTGELFF; cdr3_nt: TGTGCCAGCAGCCAAAGACAGGCCGCGAACACCGGGGAGCTGTTTTTT
clone_size: -; j_call: TRBJ2-2; v_call: TRBV30; d_call: -; cdr3_aa: CAWSAVLAGTGELFF; cdr3_nt: TGTGCCTGGAGTGCCGTACTAGCTGGGACCGGGGAGCTGTTTTTT
clone_size: -; j_call: TRBJ2-1; v_call: TRBV11-2; d_call: -; cdr3_aa: CASSLAGTYNEQFF; cdr3_nt: TGTGCCAGCAGCTTAGCGGGAACCTACAATGAGCAGTTCTTC
clone_size: -; j_call: TRBJ2-2; v_call: TRBV2; d_call: TRBD1; cdr3_aa: CASSVGTGYTGELFF; cdr3_nt: TGTGCCAGCAGTGTAGGGACAGGGTACACCGGGGAGCTGTTTTTT
clone_size: -; j_call: TRBJ2-7; v_call: TRBV5-6; d_call: -; cdr3_aa: CASSLVAGTYEQYF; cdr3_nt: TGTGCCAGCAGCTTGGTCGCCGGGACCTACGAGCAGTACTTC
clone_size: -; j_call: TRBJ1-1; v_call: TRBV19; d_call: -; cdr3_aa: CATLEPWNTEAFF; cdr3_nt: TGTGCCACCTTAGAGCCCTGGAACACTGAAGCTTTCTTT
clone_size: -; j_call: TRBJ2-5; v_call: TRBV5-1; d_call: -; cdr3_aa: CASSRGMGQETQYF; cdr3_nt: TGCGCCAGCAGCAGGGGAATGGGGCAAGAGACCCAGTACTTC
clone_size: -; j_call: TRBJ2-1; v_call: TRBV11-2; d_call: -; cdr3_aa: CASSLVGSLGQFF; cdr3_nt: TGTGCCAGCAGCTTAGTGGGTAGCCTTGGGCAGTTCTTC
clone_size: -; j_call: TRBJ2-7; v_call: TRBV28; d_call: -; cdr3_aa: CASSLPSGYEQYF; cdr3_nt: TGTGCCAGCAGCCTCCCCTCGGGGTACGAGCAGTACTTC
clone_size: few; j_call: TRBJ2-5; v_call: TRBV6-5; d_call: -; cdr3_aa: CATRSNWAQETQYF; cdr3_nt: TGTGCCACTCGGTCCAACTGGGCGCAAGAGACCCAGTACTTC
clone_size: -; j_call: TRBJ2-7; v_call: TRBV27; d_call: -; cdr3_aa: CASSQGPGMRSYEQYF; cdr3_nt: TGTGCCAGCAGTCAGGGTCCAGGGATGCGCTCCTACGAGCAGTACTTC
clone_size: -; j_call: TRBJ1-1; v_call: TRBV28; d_call: TRBD1; cdr3_aa: CASSFVDRGKTEAFF; cdr3_nt: TGTGCCAGCAGTTTTGTGGACAGGGGGAAGACTGAAGCTTTCTTT
clone_size: -; j_call: TRBJ2-1; v_call: TRBV7-3; d_call: -; cdr3_aa: CASSLNLGSNEQFF; cdr3_nt: TGTGCCAGCAGCTTAAATCTCGGGTCCAATGAGCAGTTCTTC
clone_size: -; j_call: TRBJ1-2; v_call: TRBV29-1; d_call: TRBD1; cdr3_aa: CSVGDRDRDGYTF; cdr3_nt: TGCAGCGTTGGAGACCGGGACAGGGACGGCTACACCTTC
clone_size: -; j_call: TRBJ2-3; v_call: TRBV12-5; d_call: -; cdr3_aa: CASGSSTDTQYF; cdr3_nt: TGTGCTAGTGGTTCCTCGACAGATACGCAGTATTTT
clone_size: once; j_call: TRBJ1-2; v_call: TRBV25-1; d_call: -; cdr3_aa: CASSEIGETSYGYTF; cdr3_nt: TGTGCCAGCAGTGAAATTGGGGAGACAAGCTATGGCTACACCTTC
clone_size: once; j_call: TRBJ1-1; v_call: TRBV30; d_call: -; cdr3_aa: CAWSRERNTEAFF; cdr3_nt: TGTGCCTGGAGTCGAGAAAGAAACACTGAAGCTTTCTTT
clone_size: -; j_call: TRBJ2-1; v_call: TRBV12-3/TRBV12-4; d_call: -; cdr3_aa: CASSSRVIHEQFF; cdr3_nt: TGTGCCAGCAGTTCCAGGGTCATCCATGAGCAGTTCTTC
clone_size: -; j_call: TRBJ2-6; v_call: TRBV2; d_call: -; cdr3_aa: CASRRNSGANVLTF; cdr3_nt: TGTGCCAGCAGGAGAAACTCTGGGGCCAACGTCCTGACTTTC
clone_size: -; j_call: TRBJ2-1; v_call: TRBV9; d_call: TRBD1; cdr3_aa: CASSQRQGEFDEQFF; cdr3_nt: TGTGCCAGCAGCCAACGACAGGGGGAGTTTGATGAGCAGTTCTTC
clone_size: few; j_call: TRBJ2-3; v_call: TRBV5-1; d_call: -; cdr3_aa: CASSLDLNTDTQYF; cdr3_nt: TGCGCCAGCAGCTTGGACCTAAACACAGATACGCAGTATTTT
clone_size: -; j_call: TRBJ2-7; v_call: TRBV25-1; d_call: TRBD1; cdr3_aa: CASSDGVAGQGDYEQYF; cdr3_nt: TGTGCCAGCAGTGATGGCGTGGCGGGACAGGGGGACTACGAGCAGTACTTC
clone_size: -; j_call: TRBJ2-7; v_call: TRBV18; d_call: -; cdr3_aa: CASSPSRKTGRDYEQYF; cdr3_nt: TGTGCCAGCTCACCGTCGCGGAAAACAGGGAGGGACTACGAGCAGTACTTC
clone_size: -; j_call: TRBJ2-7; v_call: TRBV19; d_call: -; cdr3_aa: CASSPSEFYSYEQYF; cdr3_nt: TGTGCCAGTAGTCCAAGCGAGTTCTACTCCTACGAGCAGTACTTC
clone_size: -; j_call: TRBJ2-1; v_call: TRBV18; d_call: -; cdr3_aa: CASSPTPSALKGQFF; cdr3_nt: TGTGCCAGCTCACCGACACCTAGCGCTCTAAAGGGGCAGTTCTTC
clone_size: -; j_call: TRBJ2-7; v_call: TRBV10-1; d_call: -; cdr3_aa: CASSDASDKPYEQYF; cdr3_nt: TGCGCCAGCAGTGATGCGTCCGACAAACCCTACGAGCAGTACTTC
clone_size: -; j_call: TRBJ2-2; v_call: TRBV19; d_call: TRBD1; cdr3_aa: CASIPWTGATGELFF; cdr3_nt: TGTGCCAGTATACCATGGACAGGAGCCACCGGGGAGCTGTTTTTT
clone_size: -; j_call: TRBJ2-5; v_call: TRBV28; d_call: TRBD2; cdr3_aa: CASSPLGTSGRTQETQYF; cdr3_nt: TGTGCCAGCAGTCCCCTAGGGACTAGCGGGAGGACTCAAGAGACCCAGTACTTC
clone_size: -; j_call: TRBJ2-7; v_call: TRBV6-5; d_call: -; cdr3_aa: CASSTRTRDEQYF; cdr3_nt: TGTGCCAGCAGTACTCGAACCAGGGACGAGCAGTACTTC
clone_size: -; j_call: TRBJ2-7; v_call: TRBV9; d_call: -; cdr3_aa: CASSASQGLAAHEQYF; cdr3_nt: TGTGCCAGCAGCGCCTCACAGGGCCTAGCGGCCCACGAGCAGTACTTC
clone_size: -; j_call: TRBJ2-1; v_call: TRBV2; d_call: -; cdr3_aa: CASSARAYNEQFF; cdr3_nt: TGTGCCAGCAGTGCCAGGGCCTACAATGAGCAGTTCTTC
clone_size: -; j_call: TRBJ2-7; v_call: TRBV11-2; d_call: TRBD2; cdr3_aa: CASTVVRLAGGEQYF; cdr3_nt: TGTGCCAGCACCGTAGTCCGGCTAGCGGGAGGCGAGCAGTACTTC
clone_size: -; j_call: TRBJ2-5; v_call: TRBV12-5; d_call: TRBD2; cdr3_aa: CASGLKAGGPLDF; cdr3_nt: TGTGCTAGTGGTTTGAAAGCGGGAGGGCCCTTGGACTTC
clone_size: -; j_call: TRBJ2-6; v_call: TRBV5-4; d_call: -; cdr3_aa: CASSLETVKMEPGANVLTF; cdr3_nt: TGTGCCAGCAGCTTGGAGACCGTAAAGATGGAGCCCGGGGCCAACGTCCTGACTTTC
clone_size: -; j_call: TRBJ2-6; v_call: TRBV30; d_call: TRBD1; cdr3_aa: CACRTGAHLSGANVLTF; cdr3_nt: TGTGCCTGTCGGACAGGGGCTCACTTGTCTGGGGCCAACGTCCTGACTTTC
clone_size: -; j_call: TRBJ2-3; v_call: TRBV30; d_call: -; cdr3_aa: CAWSSGDTQYF; cdr3_nt: TGTGCCTGGAGTTCGGGAGATACGCAGTATTTT
clone_size: -; j_call: TRBJ2-7; v_call: TRBV7-9; d_call: -; cdr3_aa: CAGGRETYEQYF; cdr3_nt: TGTGCTGGGGGGCGGGAGACCTACGAGCAGTACTTC